The T cell receptor beta chain under discussion was sequenced for a study of blood T cell repertoires in COVID-19. Study as a whole: Donors in the United States, Italy and Spain gave samples during acute or convalescent COVID-19.

Authors' data handling: Amplification with reference gene primers provided the estimates of nucleated cell counts. Some clones are missing from TCRdb's copy, which holds only in-frame ones; the method was immunoSEQ multiplex PCR. V and J calls and clone size come straight from that table; D and trimming were deduced from the DNA. The data contain 430,000 or so clones, 88% of them seen just once; the ten biggest clones take up about 1.4%. Trimming took 5 bases from V and 14 from J, leaving 13 bases between them. The CDR3 has 11 amino acids. Germline V gives CDR1 DFQATT, CDR2 SNEGSKA (reference sequence). Someone with COVID-19 had been met by exposed participants within 2 weeks before study entry.

This chain joins TRBV20-1 and TRBJ1-6; D not resolved. The TCR comes from a woman under 30 who had been exposed to COVID-19. Sequencing input: PBMCs or T cells enriched from blood (not recorded which). For the CDR3, the DNA is TGCAGTGCTGTCAAAAGCGGGTCCCTCCACTTT. This translates into CSAVKSGSLHF.